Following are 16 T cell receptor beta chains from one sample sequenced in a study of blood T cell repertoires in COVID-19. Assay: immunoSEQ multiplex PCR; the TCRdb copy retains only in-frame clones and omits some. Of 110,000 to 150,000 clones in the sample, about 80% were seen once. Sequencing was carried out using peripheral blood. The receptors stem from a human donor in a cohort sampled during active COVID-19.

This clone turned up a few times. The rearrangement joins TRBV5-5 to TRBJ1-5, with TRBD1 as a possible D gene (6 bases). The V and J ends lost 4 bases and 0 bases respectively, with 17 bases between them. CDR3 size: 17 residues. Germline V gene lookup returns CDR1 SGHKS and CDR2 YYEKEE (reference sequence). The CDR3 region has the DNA TGTGCCAGCAGCCCCCCGGGGGGGGCAAGTAGCAATCAGCCCCAGCATTTT. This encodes CASSPPGGASSNQPQHF.

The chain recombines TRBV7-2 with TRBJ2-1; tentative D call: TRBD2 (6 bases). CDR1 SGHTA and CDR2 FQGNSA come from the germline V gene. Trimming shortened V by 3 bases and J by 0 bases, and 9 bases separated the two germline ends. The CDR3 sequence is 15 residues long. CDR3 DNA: TGTGCCAGCAGCTTTGGGGGGAACTCCTACAATGAGCAGTTCTTC. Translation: CASSFGGNSYNEQFF.

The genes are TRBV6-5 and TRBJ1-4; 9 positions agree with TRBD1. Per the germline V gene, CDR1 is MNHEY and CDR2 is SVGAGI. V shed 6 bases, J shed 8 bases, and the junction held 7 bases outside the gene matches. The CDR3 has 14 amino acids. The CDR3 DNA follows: TGTGCCAGCAGGAAAGGACAGGGGCAGGAAAAACTGTTTTTT. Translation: CASRKGQGQEKLFF.

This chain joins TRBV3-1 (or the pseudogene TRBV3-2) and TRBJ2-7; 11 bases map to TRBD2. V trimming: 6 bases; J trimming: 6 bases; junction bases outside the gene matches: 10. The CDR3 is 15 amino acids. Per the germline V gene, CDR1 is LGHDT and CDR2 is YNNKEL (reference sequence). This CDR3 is CASSEQPGLAAEQYF. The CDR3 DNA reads TGTGCCAGCAGTGAACAACCGGGACTAGCGGCCGAGCAGTACTTC.

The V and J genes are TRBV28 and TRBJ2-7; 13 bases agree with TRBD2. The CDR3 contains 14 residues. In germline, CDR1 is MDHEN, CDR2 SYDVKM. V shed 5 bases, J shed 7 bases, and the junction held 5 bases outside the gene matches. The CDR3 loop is CASSGTSGVREQYF. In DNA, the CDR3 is TGTGCCAGCAGTGGGACTAGCGGGGTGCGGGAGCAGTACTTC.

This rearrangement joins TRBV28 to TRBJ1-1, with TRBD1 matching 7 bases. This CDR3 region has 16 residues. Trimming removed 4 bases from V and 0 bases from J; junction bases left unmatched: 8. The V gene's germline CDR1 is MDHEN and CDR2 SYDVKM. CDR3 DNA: TGTGCCAGCAGTTCCCATGACAGGGTAGTGAACACTGAAGCTTTCTTT. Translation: CASSSHDRVVNTEAFF.

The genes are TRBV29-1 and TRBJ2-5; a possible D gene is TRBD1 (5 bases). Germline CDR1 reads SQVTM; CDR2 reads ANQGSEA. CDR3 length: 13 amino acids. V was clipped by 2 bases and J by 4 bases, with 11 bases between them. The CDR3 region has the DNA TGCAGCGTTGAAATGGGGCTACGAGAGACCCAGTACTTC. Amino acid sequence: CSVEMGLRETQYF.

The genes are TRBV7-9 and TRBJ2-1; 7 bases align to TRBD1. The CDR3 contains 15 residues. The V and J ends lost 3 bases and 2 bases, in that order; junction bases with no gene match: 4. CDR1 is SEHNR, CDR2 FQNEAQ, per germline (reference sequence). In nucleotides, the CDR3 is TGTGCCAGCAGCTTGGGGGACAGAACCTACAATGAGCAGTTCTTC. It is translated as CASSLGDRTYNEQFF. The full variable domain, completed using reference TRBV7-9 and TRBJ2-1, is DTGVSQNPRHKITKRGQNVTFRCDPISEHNRLYWYRQTLGQGPEFLTYFQNEAQLEKSRLLSDRFSAERPKGSFSTLEIQRTEQGDSAMYLCASSLGDRTYNEQFFGPGTRLTVL.

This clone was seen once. The CDR3 reads CASSVTGANEQFF. The CDR3 coding sequence is TGTGCCAGCAGTGTGACAGGGGCCAATGAGCAGTTCTTC. The V and J genes are TRBV6-6 and TRBJ2-1; 8 bases are a match to TRBD1. The V gene's germline CDR1 is MNHNY and CDR2 SVGAGI (reference sequence). The CDR3 is made up of 13 amino acids. Germline trimming cut 5 bases from V and 6 bases from J; bases unmatched to any gene: 3.

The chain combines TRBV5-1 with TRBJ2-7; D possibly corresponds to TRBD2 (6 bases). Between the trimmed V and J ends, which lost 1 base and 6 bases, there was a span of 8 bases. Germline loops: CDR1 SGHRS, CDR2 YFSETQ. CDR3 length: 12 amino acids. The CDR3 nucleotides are TGCGCCAGCAGCTTGACGCGGGGCGAGCAGTACTTC. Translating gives CASSLTRGEQYF.

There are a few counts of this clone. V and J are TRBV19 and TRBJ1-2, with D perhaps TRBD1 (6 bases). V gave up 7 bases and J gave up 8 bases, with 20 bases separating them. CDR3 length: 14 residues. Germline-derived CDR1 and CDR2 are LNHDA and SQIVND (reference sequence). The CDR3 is CASTRKGQGSGYTF. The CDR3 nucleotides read TGTGCCAGTACCCGAAAGGGGCAGGGGAGCGGCTACACCTTC.

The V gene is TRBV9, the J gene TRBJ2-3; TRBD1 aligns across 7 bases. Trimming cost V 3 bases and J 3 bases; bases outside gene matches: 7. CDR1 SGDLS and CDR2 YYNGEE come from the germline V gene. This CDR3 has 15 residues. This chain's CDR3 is CASSGIGGGTDTQYF. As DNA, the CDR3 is TGTGCCAGCAGCGGTATAGGGGGCGGGACAGATACGCAGTATTTT.

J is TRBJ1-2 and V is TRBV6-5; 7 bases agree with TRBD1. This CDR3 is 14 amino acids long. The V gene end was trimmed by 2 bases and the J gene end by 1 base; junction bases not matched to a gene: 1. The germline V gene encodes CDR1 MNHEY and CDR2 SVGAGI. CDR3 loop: CASSYRDSNYGYTF. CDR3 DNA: TGTGCCAGCAGTTACCGGGACAGTAACTATGGCTACACCTTC.

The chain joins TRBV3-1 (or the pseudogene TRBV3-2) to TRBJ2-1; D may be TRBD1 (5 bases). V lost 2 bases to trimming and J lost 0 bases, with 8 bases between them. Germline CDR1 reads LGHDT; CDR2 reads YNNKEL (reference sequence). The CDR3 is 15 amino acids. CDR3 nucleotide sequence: TGTGCCAGCAGCCAAAGGGGTAGCTCCTACAATGAGCAGTTCTTC. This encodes CASSQRGSSYNEQFF.

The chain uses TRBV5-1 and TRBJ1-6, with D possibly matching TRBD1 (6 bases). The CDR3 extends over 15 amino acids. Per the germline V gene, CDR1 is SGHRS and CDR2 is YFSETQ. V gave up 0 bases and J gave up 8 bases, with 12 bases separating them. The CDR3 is CASSLARGQDSPLHF. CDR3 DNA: TGCGCCAGCAGCTTGGCCAGGGGCCAGGATTCACCCCTCCACTTT.

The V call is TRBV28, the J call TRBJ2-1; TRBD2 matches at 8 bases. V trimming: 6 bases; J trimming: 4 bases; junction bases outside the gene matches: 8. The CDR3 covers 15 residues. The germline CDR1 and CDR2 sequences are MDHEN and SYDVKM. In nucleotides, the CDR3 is TGTGCCAGCAGACAAAGACTAGCGCCTTACAATGAGCAGTTCTTC. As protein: CASRQRLAPYNEQFF.